The 6 T cell receptor beta chains below come from one sample, sequenced in a study of blood T cell repertoires in COVID-19. The method was immunoSEQ multiplex PCR; TCRdb's version includes in-frame clones alone and lacks a portion of them. The repertoire holds 200,000 to 300,000 clones, around 83% seen once, with roughly 10% in the top ten. Sequencing was done on a sample of peripheral blood. The receptors derive from a man of 80 years or more with acute or convalescent COVID-19.

The CDR3, as DNA: TGTGCCAGCAGCTTAACCCTAGCGGGGCCGTTCAATGAGCAGTTCTTC. Translated, it gives CASSLTLAGPFNEQFF. The V call is TRBV11-3, the J call TRBJ2-1, with 9 bases matching TRBD2. V dropped 2 bases and J dropped 6; count of bases not matched to a gene: 8. Germline V CDR1 and CDR2: SGHNT, YENEEA. This CDR3 region has 16 residues.

The sample holds one count of this clone. This chain joins TRBV2 and TRBJ2-5; a possible D gene is TRBD1 (7 bases). This CDR3 has 14 residues. With 5 bases removed from V and 5 bases from J, the gap between germline ends came to 15 bases. CDR1 is SNHLY and CDR2 is FYNNEI in the germline V gene. The CDR3 sequence is CASSRAGQRETQYF. CDR3 DNA: TGTGCCAGCAGTCGGGCGGGACAGAGGGAGACCCAGTACTTC.

CDR3 region: CASSRGQGNYEQYF. Written as DNA, the CDR3 is TGTGCCAGCAGCCGGGGACAGGGGAACTACGAGCAGTACTTC. The chain has TRBV7-6 and TRBJ2-7, with 10 bases that match TRBD1. The V and J ends lost 5 bases and 3 bases, in that order; junction bases with no gene match: 4. The CDR3 consists of 14 residues. CDR1 and CDR2 from the germline V gene are SGHVS and FNYEAQ.

The rearrangement joins TRBV6-5 to TRBJ1-2, with 8 bases fitting TRBD1. There are 14 residues in the CDR3. Trimming took 9 bases from V and 5 from J; bases not matched to a gene: 11. Germline values: CDR1 MNHEY, CDR2 SVGAGI. CDR3 loop: CASFSVDRVYGYTF. The CDR3 DNA is TGTGCCAGTTTTTCCGTGGACAGGGTTTATGGCTACACCTTC.

This chain connects TRBV5-1 to TRBJ2-7; perhaps TRBD1 as D (6 bases). V shed 4 bases and J shed 3 bases, with 14 bases lying between them. Germline V gene data show CDR1 as SGHRS and CDR2 as YFSETQ. The CDR3 loop spans 14 amino acids. CDR3 region: CASSQTTGDYEQYF. The CDR3 DNA is TGCGCCAGCAGCCAAACGACAGGAGACTACGAGCAGTACTTC.

The chain links TRBV28 to TRBJ1-6; 8 bases agree with TRBD1. Losses at the gene ends were 1 base for V and 10 bases for J; bases not matched to a gene: 6. The CDR3 runs to 15 residues. CDR1 and CDR2 (germline): MDHEN, SYDVKM. CDR3 nucleotides: TGTGCCAGCAGTTTATTGGACAGGGAACGGTCACCCCTCCACTTT. This codes for CASSLLDRERSPLHF.